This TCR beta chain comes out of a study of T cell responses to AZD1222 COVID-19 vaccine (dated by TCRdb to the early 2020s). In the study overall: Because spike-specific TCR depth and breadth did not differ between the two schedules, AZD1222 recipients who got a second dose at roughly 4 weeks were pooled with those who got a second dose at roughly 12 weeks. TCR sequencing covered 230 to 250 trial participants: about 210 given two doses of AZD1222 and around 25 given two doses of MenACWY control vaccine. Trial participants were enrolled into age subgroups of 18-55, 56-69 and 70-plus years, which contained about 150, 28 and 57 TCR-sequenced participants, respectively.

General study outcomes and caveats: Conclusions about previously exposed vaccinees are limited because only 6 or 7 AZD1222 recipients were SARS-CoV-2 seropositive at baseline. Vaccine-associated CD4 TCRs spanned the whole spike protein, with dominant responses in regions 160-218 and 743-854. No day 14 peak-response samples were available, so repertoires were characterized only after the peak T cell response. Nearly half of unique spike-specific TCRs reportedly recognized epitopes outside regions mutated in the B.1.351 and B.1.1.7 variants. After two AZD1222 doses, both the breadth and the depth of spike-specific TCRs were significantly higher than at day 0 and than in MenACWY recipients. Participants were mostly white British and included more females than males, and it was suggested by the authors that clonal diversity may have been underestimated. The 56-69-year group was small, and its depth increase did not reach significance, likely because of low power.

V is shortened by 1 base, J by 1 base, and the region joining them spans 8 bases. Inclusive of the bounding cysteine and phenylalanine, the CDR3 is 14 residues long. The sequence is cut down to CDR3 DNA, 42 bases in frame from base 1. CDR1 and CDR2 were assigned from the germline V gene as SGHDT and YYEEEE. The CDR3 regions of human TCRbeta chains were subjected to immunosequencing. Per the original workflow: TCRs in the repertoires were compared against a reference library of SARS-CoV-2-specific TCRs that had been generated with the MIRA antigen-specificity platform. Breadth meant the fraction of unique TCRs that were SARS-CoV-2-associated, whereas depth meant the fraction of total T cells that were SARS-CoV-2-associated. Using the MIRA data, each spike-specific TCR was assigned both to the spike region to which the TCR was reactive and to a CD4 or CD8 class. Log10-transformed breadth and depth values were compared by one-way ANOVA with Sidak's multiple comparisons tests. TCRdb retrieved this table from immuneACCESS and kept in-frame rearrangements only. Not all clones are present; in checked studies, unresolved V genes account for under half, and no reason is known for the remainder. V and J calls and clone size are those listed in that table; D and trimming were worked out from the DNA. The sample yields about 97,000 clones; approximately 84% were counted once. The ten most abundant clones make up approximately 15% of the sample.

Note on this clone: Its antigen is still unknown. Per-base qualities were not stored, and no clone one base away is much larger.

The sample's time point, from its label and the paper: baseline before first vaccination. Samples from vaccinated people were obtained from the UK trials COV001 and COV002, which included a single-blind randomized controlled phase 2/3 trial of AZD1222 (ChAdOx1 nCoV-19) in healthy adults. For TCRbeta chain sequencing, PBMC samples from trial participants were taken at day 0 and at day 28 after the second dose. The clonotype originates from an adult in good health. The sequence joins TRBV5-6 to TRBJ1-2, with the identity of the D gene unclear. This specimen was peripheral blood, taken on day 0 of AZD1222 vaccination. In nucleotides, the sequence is TGTGCCAGCAGCTTGTCCCACGGTAACTATGGCTACACCTTC. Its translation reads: CASSLSHGNYGYTF. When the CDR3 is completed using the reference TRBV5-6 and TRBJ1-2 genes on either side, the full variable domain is DAGVTQSPTHLIKTRGQQVTLRCSPKSGHDTVSWYQQALGQGPQFIFQYYEEEERQRGNFPDRFSGHQFPNYSSELNVNALLLGDSALYLCASSLSHGNYGYTFGSGTRLTVV.